One T cell receptor (beta chain) is described in this entry. Its antigen is as yet unknown. The study, taken as a whole, reports: The TCR gene usage of tumor memory CD4+ T cells clustered together with blood and lymph node memory CD4+ cells and with lymph node naive CD4+ cells. Tumor Tregs overlapped most with tumor, then blood, naive CD4+ cells. The larger-cohort validation was restricted to a single TCR beta V-J rearrangement rather than whole repertoires.

One entry per CDR3 protein, called by TCRdb with MiXCR from the 5' RACE reads. Of tens of thousands of distinct CDR3 sequences detected, roughly 30% appear once; the ten largest clones hold 4% to 4.5%. The CDR3 extends over 14 amino acids. Germline CDR1 reads SGHRS; CDR2 reads YFSETQ. Trimming left V 1 base short and J 2 bases short, with 9 bases between. This sequence was found in a female donor with breast cancer. The J gene is TRBJ1-1, the V gene TRBV5-1, with a possible D match to TRBD1 (6 bases). The sample taken for sequencing was tumor-infiltrating memory CD4+ T cells sorted from the breast tumor. The subset is: memory CD4+ T cells, CD4+CD45RO+CD25-. The chain's CDR3 is CASSLRDTNTEAFF. Here the CDR3 DNA reads TGCGCCAGCAGCTTGCGGGACACAAACACTGAAGCTTTCTTT.